This T cell receptor beta chain is drawn from a study of type 1 regulatory T cells. A single record per CDR3 protein comes from TCRdb applying MiXCR to the reads. Among about 60,000 distinct CDR3 sequences, just under 50% were seen once, and the ten largest hold less than 2.5%. This clonotype has a handful of counts. Its antigen is still unknown. The germline V gene encodes CDR1 SGHAT and CDR2 FQNNGV. This CDR3 is 14 amino acids long. V dropped 1 base and J dropped 4 bases, with 5 bases sitting between them. The rearrangement links TRBV11-2 to TRBJ1-6, with D uncertain. This TCR derives from a human donor in good health. The sequencing sample was made of cultured non-Tr1 T cells, either the whole culture or a sorted T cell fraction (not recorded which). CDR3 bases: TGTGCCAGCAGCTTAGGGCGGTATAATTCACCCCTCCACTTT. Its protein product is CASSLGRYNSPLHF. Full variable domain (missing parts from reference TRBV11-2 and TRBJ1-6): EAGVAQSPRYKIIEKRQSVAFWCNPISGHATLYWYQQILGQGPKLLIQFQNNGVVDDSQLPKDRFSAERLKGVDSTLKIQPAKLEDSAVYLCASSLGRYNSPLHFGNGTRLTVT.